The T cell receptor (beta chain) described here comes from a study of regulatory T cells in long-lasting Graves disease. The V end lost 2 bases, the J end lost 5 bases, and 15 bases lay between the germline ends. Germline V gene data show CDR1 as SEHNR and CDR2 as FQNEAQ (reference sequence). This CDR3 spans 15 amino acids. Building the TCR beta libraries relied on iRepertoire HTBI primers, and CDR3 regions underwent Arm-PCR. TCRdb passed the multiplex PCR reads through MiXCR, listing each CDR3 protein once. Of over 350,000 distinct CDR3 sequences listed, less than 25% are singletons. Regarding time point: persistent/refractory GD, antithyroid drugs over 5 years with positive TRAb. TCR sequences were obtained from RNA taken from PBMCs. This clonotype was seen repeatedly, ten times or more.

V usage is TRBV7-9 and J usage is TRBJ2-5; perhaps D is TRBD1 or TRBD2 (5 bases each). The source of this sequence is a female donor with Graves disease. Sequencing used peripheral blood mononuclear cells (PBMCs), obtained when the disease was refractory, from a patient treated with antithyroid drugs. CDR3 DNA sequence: TGTGCCAGCAGCTTAAAATGGGACGATGCGGAGACCCAGTACTTC. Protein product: CASSLKWDDAETQYF. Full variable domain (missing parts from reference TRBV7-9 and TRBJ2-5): DTGVSQNPRHKITKRGQNVTFRCDPISEHNRLYWYRQTLGQGPEFLTYFQNEAQLEKSRLLSDRFSAERPKGSFSTLEIQRTEQGDSAMYLCASSLKWDDAETQYFGPGTRLLVL.